These 8 T cell receptor beta chains came from one sample sequenced in a study of monozygotic twins with cystic fibrosis. Data came from immunoSEQ multiplex PCR; TCRdb stores just in-frame clones and leaves some out. The table lists more than 15,000 clones, roughly nine tenths of them singletons. Specimen: blood. The source of these receptors is a girl aged 2 to 9 with cystic fibrosis.

The chain links TRBV7-9 to TRBJ1-1; 8 nucleotides agree with TRBD1. Trimming removed 4 bases from V and 1 base from J; junction bases left unmatched: 5. CDR1 and CDR2 (germline): SEHNR, FQNEAQ (reference sequence). This CDR3 is 15 amino acids long. DNA of the CDR3: TGTGCCAGCAGCTCGGACAGGGTCAGGAACACTGAAGCTTTCTTT. This gives the protein CASSSDRVRNTEAFF. Drawing the rest from reference TRBV7-9 and TRBJ1-1, the complete variable domain is DTGVSQNPRHKITKRGQNVTFRCDPISEHNRLYWYRQTLGQGPEFLTYFQNEAQLEKSRLLSDRFSAERPKGSFSTLEIQRTEQGDSAMYLCASSSDRVRNTEAFFGQGTRLTVV.

The chain carries TRBV7-2 and TRBJ1-1; no clear D gene. CDR3 length: 11 amino acids. Trimming stripped 0 bases from V and 8 bases from J, with 4 bases between. The germline V gene has CDR1 SGHTA and CDR2 FQGNSA. As DNA, the CDR3 is TGTGCCAGCAGCTTAGCCAGAGAAGCTTTCTTT. It yields the protein CASSLAREAFF.

The chain uses TRBV11-3 and TRBJ2-1; the match to TRBD2 covers 11 bases. Trimming took 1 base from V and 6 from J; bases not matched to a gene: 2. The germline V gene encodes CDR1 SGHNT and CDR2 YENEEA. The CDR3 has 15 amino acids. Written as DNA, the CDR3 is TGTGCCAGCAGCTTAGGGCTAGCGGGAGGCAATGAGCAGTTCTTC. Amino acids: CASSLGLAGGNEQFF.

The rearrangement joins TRBV6-5 to TRBJ1-1; D remains unclear. V was pared by 1 base and J by 8 bases, with 11 bases between. This CDR3 comprises 13 residues. Germline CDR1 is MNHEY and CDR2 is SVGAGI. CDR3 nucleotide sequence: TGTGCCAGCAGTTACTACAGCCAAGCGGAAGCTTTCTTT. It specifies CASSYYSQAEAFF.

The rearrangement joins TRBV19 to TRBJ2-1, with 9 bases lining up with TRBD2. The J segment lost 10 bases and the V segment lost 5 bases, leaving 21 bases of the junction unmatched. CDR3 size: 18 residues. Germline V gene data show CDR1 as LNHDA and CDR2 as SQIVND (reference sequence). CDR3 residues: CASSPHGGGRGFGVEQFF. CDR3 DNA: TGTGCCAGTAGTCCTCACGGGGGCGGGAGGGGATTTGGAGTCGAGCAGTTCTTC.

The chain recombines TRBV6-5 with TRBJ2-5, with 7 bases that match TRBD2. The CDR3 consists of 16 residues. V shed 2 bases and J 6 bases; nucleotides not matched to a gene: 12. The germline V gene encodes CDR1 MNHEY and CDR2 SVGAGI. The CDR3 is CASSYGRGPSMKTQYF. The CDR3 coding sequence is TGTGCCAGCAGTTACGGGAGGGGACCAAGCATGAAGACCCAGTACTTC.

This sequence joins TRBV5-5 and TRBJ2-7; D is uncertain. With 1 base removed from V and 2 bases from J, the gap between germline ends came to 7 bases. The CDR3 extends over 13 amino acids. Looked up from germline, CDR1 is SGHKS and CDR2 is YYEKEE (reference sequence). This CDR3 is CASSLSPAYEQYF. The CDR3, as DNA: TGTGCCAGCAGCTTGAGTCCGGCCTACGAGCAGTACTTC.

The table lists this clone with a few counts. The V gene is TRBV10-2, the J gene TRBJ1-1, with TRBD1 identical over 9 bases. This CDR3 has 15 amino acids. Germline V lookup: CDR1 WSHSY, CDR2 SAAADI. V dropped 3 bases and J dropped 4; count of bases not matched to a gene: 6. In DNA form, the CDR3 reads TGCGCCAGCAGTGACACCGGGACAGGGAGCACTGAAGCTTTCTTT. Its translation: CASSDTGTGSTEAFF.